The clone carrying this T cell receptor beta chain was counted ten times or more. Its antigen remains unknown. This sample's TCRbeta library carried unique molecular identifier barcodes. TCRdb reprocessed the PCR reads with MiXCR, giving one entry per CDR3 protein. The sample shows about 260,000 distinct CDR3 sequences, 7.5% to 9.5% of them seen only once. The record originates from a study of T-cell reconstitution after alpha-beta-depleted transplantation in children. The study's findings and limits: Surviving recipient T cells and thymic progenitors accounted for the high day-60 TCRbeta diversity observed in some patients. Approximately two months post-transplant, alpha-beta T cells reportedly originated from several hundred expanded graft clones. Hyperexpanded clones declined; after one year, newly produced T cells mostly supplied diversity.

Germline V lookup: CDR1 SNHLY, CDR2 FYNNEI. The CDR3 is made up of 16 amino acids. Between the trimmed V and J ends, which lost 7 bases and 0 bases, there was a span of 16 bases. The specimen comprised PBMCs, mostly from graft donor cells, sampled 180 days after TCRalphabeta/CD19-depleted stem cell transplant. The source is a male patient younger than 18 who had a stem cell transplant for acute lymphoblastic leukemia, so the T cells may come from the graft donor. The chain joins TRBV2 to TRBJ1-3; D might be TRBD1 (5 bases). The CDR3 loop reads CASNRQTLDSGNTIYF. Here the CDR3 DNA reads TGTGCCAGCAATCGACAGACTCTTGACTCTGGAAACACCATATATTTT. Full variable domain (outside the CDR3, taken from reference TRBV2 and TRBJ1-3): EPEVTQTPSHQVTQMGQEVILRCVPISNHLYFYWYRQILGQKVEFLVSFYNNEISEKSEIFDDQFSVERPDGSNFTLKIRSTKLEDSAMYFCASNRQTLDSGNTIYFGEGSWLTVV.